Each of the 21 T cell receptor beta chains below was sequenced from the same sample in a study of blood T cell repertoires in COVID-19. The repertoire was sequenced with immunoSEQ multiplex PCR; TCRdb's copy has only in-frame clones and lacks some. The sample has about 440,000 clones, roughly 87% seen once. Sequencing was carried out using PBMCs or T cells enriched from blood (not recorded which). Receptors originate from a woman aged 18 to 35 with acute COVID-19.

The chain combines TRBV5-6 with TRBJ1-1, with D unresolved. The germline V gene has CDR1 SGHDT and CDR2 YYEEEE. This CDR3 contains 13 residues. V dropped 4 bases and J dropped 0 bases, with 7 bases sitting between them. The CDR3 DNA sequence: TGTGCCAGCAGCCGGGTGGTGAACACTGAAGCTTTCTTT. This codes for CASSRVVNTEAFF.

The sample holds a few counts of this clone. Other DNA sequences in the sample encode the same CDR3. The CDR3 DNA reads as TGTGCCAGCAGTTTGCAGGGGAACACTGAAGCTTTCTTT. As protein: CASSLQGNTEAFF. V gene TRBV27 combines with J gene TRBJ1-1; TRBD1 is a possible D gene (5 bases). Germline values: CDR1 MNHEY, CDR2 SMNVEV (reference sequence). V lost 3 bases and J lost 1, with 6 bases in between. The CDR3 loop spans 13 amino acids.

The chain couples TRBV15 to TRBJ2-5, with 9 bases that match TRBD2. The CDR3 has 15 residues. Looked up from germline, CDR1 is LNHNV and CDR2 is YYDKDF (reference sequence). V lost 0 bases to trimming and J lost 5 bases; unmatched junction nucleotides: 4. CDR3 amino acids: CATSRDRAGGETQYF. CDR3 bases: TGTGCCACCAGCAGAGATCGAGCGGGAGGTGAGACCCAGTACTTC. The complete variable domain, with remaining parts taken from reference TRBV15 and TRBJ2-5, reads DAMVIQNPRYQVTQFGKPVTLSCSQTLNHNVMYWYQQKSSQAPKLLFHYYDKDFNNEADTPDNFQSRRPNTSFCFLDIRSPGLGDTAMYLCATSRDRAGGETQYFGPGTRLLVL.

J is TRBJ2-7 and V is TRBV15, with a weak D call TRBD1 (5 bases). This CDR3 is built from 13 residues. Between the trimmed V and J ends, which lost 1 base and 3 bases, there was a span of 7 bases. Germline CDR1 reads LNHNV; CDR2 reads YYDKDF (reference sequence). CDR3 amino acids: CATSRADSYEQYF. The CDR3 coding sequence is TGTGCCACCAGCAGAGCCGACAGCTACGAGCAGTACTTC.

This CDR3 reads CASSPVGTNEKLFF. The CDR3 nucleotides read TGTGCCAGCAGCCCGGTCGGAACTAATGAAAAACTGTTTTTT. V gene TRBV2 combines with J gene TRBJ1-4; D remains ambiguous. The germline V and J ends were trimmed by 6 bases and 1 base, with 9 bases remaining between them. CDR1 is SNHLY, CDR2 FYNNEI, per germline. The CDR3 sequence is 14 residues long.

This sequence joins TRBV18 and TRBJ1-1; 7 nucleotides match TRBD1. Trimming removed 5 bases from V and 7 bases from J; junction bases left unmatched: 1. Looked up from germline, CDR1 is KGHSH and CDR2 is LQKENI. CDR3 length: 11 amino acids. CDR3: CASSGDSEAFF. The CDR3 bases are TGTGCCAGCTCAGGGGACAGTGAAGCTTTCTTT.

V usage is TRBV28 and J usage is TRBJ2-7, with D possibly TRBD1 on 5 matching bases. CDR1 and CDR2 from the germline V gene are MDHEN and SYDVKM. CDR3 length equals 17 residues. With 7 bases removed from V and 1 base from J, the gap between germline ends came to 23 bases. CDR3 nucleotides: TGTGCCAGCACACTATCCAACGCAAACAGGCTTTCCTACGAGCAGTACTTC. Amino acids: CASTLSNANRLSYEQYF.

This clone showed up just once. The chain employs TRBV10-3 and TRBJ1-2; a weak D match, TRBD1 (6 bases). This CDR3 spans 15 amino acids. Germline V CDR1 and CDR2: ENHRY, SYGVKD. V lost 6 bases and J 4 bases, leaving 18 bases between the germline ends. The CDR3 spells CAISQDSGYGYGYTF. CDR3 DNA sequence: TGTGCCATCAGCCAGGACAGTGGATATGGCTATGGCTACACCTTC.

This clone has only a few counts. The V and J genes are TRBV4-3 and TRBJ2-2; 7 nucleotides match TRBD1. The CDR3 is 17 amino acids. Germline CDR1 and CDR2: LGHNA and YSLEER. J gave up 5 bases and V 0 bases, and 9 bases lay outside the gene matches. The CDR3 spells CASSQDHKTGKTGELFF. DNA for the CDR3: TGCGCCAGCAGCCAAGATCACAAGACAGGGAAAACCGGGGAGCTGTTTTTT.

This clone came up once. The chain has TRBV24-1 and TRBJ2-1; 11 bases align to TRBD2. This CDR3 spans 15 amino acids. Germline CDR1 KGHDR, CDR2 SFDVKD. V shed 3 bases, J shed 8 bases, and the junction held 5 bases outside the gene matches. CDR3 protein: CATSDRIAGGDEQFF. The CDR3 region has the DNA TGTGCCACCAGTGATCGGATAGCGGGGGGGGATGAGCAGTTCTTC.

The chain has TRBV27 and TRBJ1-6; 9 bases agree with TRBD1. Germline CDR1 and CDR2: MNHEY and SMNVEV (reference sequence). This CDR3 has 15 amino acids. Trimming removed 9 bases from V and 8 bases from J; junction bases left unmatched: 11. CDR3 coding DNA: TGTGCCAGTACTCCGGGACAGGGTGAATATTCACCCCTCCACTTT. The encoded protein is CASTPGQGEYSPLHF.

The V gene is TRBV7-2, the J gene TRBJ2-2; TRBD2 agrees at 12 bases. Germline CDR1 is SGHTA and CDR2 is FQGNSA. The V segment lost 4 bases and the J segment 5 bases; nucleotides outside the gene matches: 2. The CDR3 consists of 15 residues. The CDR3 loop is CASSWTSGATGELFF. For the CDR3, the DNA is TGTGCCAGCAGCTGGACTAGCGGGGCGACCGGGGAGCTGTTTTTT.

This chain connects TRBV28 to TRBJ2-1; D is possibly TRBD2 (6 bases). Germline-derived CDR1 and CDR2 are MDHEN and SYDVKM. V was shortened by 2 bases and J by 3 bases, with 14 bases between the two germline ends. The CDR3 length is 16 residues. CDR3 in amino acids: CASSLRGSGDYNEQFF. CDR3 in DNA: TGTGCCAGCAGTTTACGGGGATCGGGGGACTACAATGAGCAGTTCTTC.

The V and J genes are TRBV21-1 and TRBJ1-2; the listed D gene, TRBD1, was not tested against the DNA. TRBV21-1 is annotated as a pseudogene. The CDR3 length is 16 residues. CDR3 sequence (DNA): TGTGCCAGCAGCTCCCGTGGGACAGGGGGATTCTATGGCTACACCTTC. Amino acid sequence: CASSSRGTGGFYGYTF.

The chain recombines TRBV28 with TRBJ1-1; possibly TRBD1 for D (5 bases). CDR3 length: 14 amino acids. Trimming removed 3 bases at V and 3 bases at J, with 11 bases between. Germline V gives CDR1 MDHEN, CDR2 SYDVKM. Here the CDR3 DNA reads TGTGCCAGCAGTTTTACGGGGGGGGACACTGAAGCTTTCTTT. It is translated as CASSFTGGDTEAFF.

This chain connects TRBV6-5 to TRBJ1-2; D unclear. Per the germline V gene, CDR1 is MNHEY and CDR2 is SVGAGI. The CDR3 contains 13 residues. Trimming removed 2 bases at V and 4 bases at J, with 8 bases between. In DNA form, the CDR3 reads TGTGCCAGCAGTTACCCGCCCGGCTATGGCTACACCTTC. The encoded protein is CASSYPPGYGYTF.

The chain is built from TRBV9 and TRBJ2-1; D not resolved. CDR3 length: 14 amino acids. Trimming cost V 2 bases and J 5 bases, with 11 bases left between them. Per the germline V gene, CDR1 is SGDLS and CDR2 is YYNGEE. The DNA for the CDR3 is TGTGCCAGCAGCGTCCACTACCGAGACAATGAGCAGTTCTTC. This translates into CASSVHYRDNEQFF.

V is TRBV9 and J is TRBJ1-2; tentative D call: TRBD1 (5 bases). Trimming left V 3 bases short and J 8 bases short, with 20 bases between. In germline, CDR1 is SGDLS, CDR2 YYNGEE. The CDR3 has 15 amino acids. The CDR3 here is CASSGPPGGDRGYTF. Here the CDR3 DNA reads TGTGCCAGCAGCGGACCGCCAGGAGGGGATAGAGGCTACACCTTC. Together with reference TRBV9 and TRBJ1-2, the CDR3 gives the full variable domain: DSGVTQTPKHLITATGQRVTLRCSPRSGDLSVYWYQQSLDQGLQFLIQYYNGEERAKGNILERFSAQQFPDLHSELNLSSLELGDSALYFCASSGPPGGDRGYTFGSGTRLTVV.

The gene calls are TRBV7-8 and TRBJ1-2; TRBD1 matches 7 bases. CDR3 length: 15 residues. J gave up 4 bases and V 5 bases, and 10 bases lay outside the gene matches. CDR1 and CDR2 (germline): SGHVS, FQNEAQ. The CDR3 DNA reads as TGTGCCAGCAGCCCCGCCGGGACAGTCCTCTATGGCTACACCTTC. It encodes CASSPAGTVLYGYTF.

The chain is built from TRBV19 and TRBJ2-6, with 7 bases aligning to TRBD1. The CDR3 loop spans 12 amino acids. The V gene's germline CDR1 is LNHDA and CDR2 SQIVND (reference sequence). In nucleotides, the CDR3 is TGTGTGACAGGGTTTGGGGCCAACGTCCTGACTTTC. Protein sequence: CVTGFGANVLTF.

This rearrangement joins TRBV19 to TRBJ1-1; 7 bases agree with TRBD1. Germline values: CDR1 LNHDA, CDR2 SQIVND (reference sequence). The V segment lost 5 bases and the J segment 5 bases; nucleotides outside the gene matches: 5. CDR3 size: 13 residues. The CDR3 nucleotides are TGTGCCAGTAGTCACAGGGGTGGGACTGAAGCTTTCTTT. Translated: CASSHRGGTEAFF. The full variable domain, with the rest looked up from reference TRBV19 and TRBJ1-1, is DGGITQSPKYLFRKEGQNVTLSCEQNLNHDAMYWYRQDPGQGLRLIYYSQIVNDFQKGDIAEGYSVSREKKESFPLTVTSAQKNPTAFYLCASSHRGGTEAFFGQGTRLTVV.